This note documents a single TCR beta chain sequence. This clone's antigen is unknown. The record has no base qualities; no much larger clone is one base away. In the prospective study, participants were 18 to 89 years old, resided in about 25 geographic areas of the United States, and were enrolled through a virtual design. In the prospective study, cohorts were assigned on the basis of participant-reported clinical history obtained from a screening survey and a study questionnaire. ImmuneRACE Cohort 3 recovered participants were defined by two consecutive negative NP/OP PCR tests, healthcare professional clearance, or symptom resolution. In the prospective study, mobile phlebotomists collected whole blood, serum and a nasopharyngeal or oropharyngeal swab from each participant. Participants in the prospective study had the option to provide additional blood draws and questionnaires over a roughly two-month period. Blood samples from the prospective study were shipped frozen or at room temperature prior to DNA extraction.

The immunoSEQ Assay, a bias-controlled multiplex PCR, was used to amplify TCRbeta CDR3 regions from genomic DNA. The authors processed their data as follows. The number of nucleated cells in each sample was estimated from the amplification of reference gene primers within the assay. To quantify the absolute abundance of each unique TCRbeta CDR3 rearrangement, sequence reads were collapsed and filtered. For each sample, productive Simpson clonality was calculated by taking the square root of Simpson's diversity index across productive rearrangements. As stored in TCRdb, this immuneACCESS dataset retains in-frame rearrangements with V and J assigned. A fraction of the clones does not appear; measured against another copy, unresolved V genes explain less than half of the discrepancy, and the remainder lacks a known reason. V, J and clone size are taken as reported in that table, and D and trimming were inferred from the DNA itself. Across this sample there are some 400,000 clones, with 70% to 90% seen only once. In total, the top ten clones hold approximately 1.2% of the sample.

The data belong to a study of blood T cell repertoires in COVID-19 (dated by TCRdb to about 2020). For the study in its entirety: Collaborator samples came from the United States, Italy and Spain and covered acute and convalescent phases of COVID-19. Where HLA class I and class II types were available, the types were taken from metadata supplied by the sample provider, not from assay-based typing. The samples were drawn from the first 160 participants of the ongoing ImmuneRACE study and from 1,254 subjects provided by 6 global collaborators. The dataset comprised deeply sampled blood TCRbeta repertoires from subjects exposed to, actively infected with, or recovered from COVID-19. The material from the prospective study consisted of cDNA or gDNA derived from T cells, B-cell-depleted T cells, or PBMCs. The repertoires were made available in a free public database intended to serve as a resource for research on the immune response to SARS-CoV-2. Nearly every sample came with metadata listing a de-identified subject ID, COVID-19 status, age in years and sex. Broad study findings and their caveats: The quantity of clinical and demographic metadata differed by source and by participant and was supplied without curation.

The sequenced sample consisted of PBMCs or T cells enriched from blood (not recorded which). This TCR derives from a man between 25 and 39 years old who had recovered from COVID-19.

The encoded CDR3 is CASTTKEQKPNEQFF. The DNA reads as follows: TGTGCCAGCACGACGAAGGAGCAGAAACCCAATGAGCAGTTCTTC. Recombination connected TRBV21-1 to TRBJ2-1; TRBD2, the table's D call, lacks a check against the DNA. TRBV21-1 is a pseudogene segment. Including the terminal cysteine and phenylalanine, the CDR3 comprises 15 residues. Of all the DNA, just the CDR3 is kept, 45 bases in frame from base 1.